This TCR beta chain stems from a study of blood T cell repertoires in COVID-19. Study-level information: Acute-phase and convalescent COVID-19 samples originated in the United States, Italy and Spain. T cells, B-cell-depleted T cells, or PBMCs supplied cDNA or gDNA.

This CDR3 has 14 residues. The junction had 11 bases not matched to a gene; V was cut back by 6 bases and J by 6 bases. Looked up from germline, CDR1 is ENHRY and CDR2 is SYGVKD. Per the original data handling: Amplifying reference gene primers gave estimates of nucleated cell counts. The repertoire was sequenced with immunoSEQ multiplex PCR; TCRdb's copy has only in-frame clones and lacks some. The DNA gave D and trimming, while V, J and clone size come from that table. Among under 300,000 clones listed, about 83% were seen once. This clone was recorded only once. This clonotype was obtained from a man older than 75 with acute or convalescent COVID-19. The specimen was peripheral blood. V and J are TRBV10-3 and TRBJ2-7; 7 bases agree with TRBD1. CDR3 sequence: CAIRSQGVTGEQYF. For the CDR3, the DNA is TGTGCCATCAGATCCCAGGGGGTAACAGGCGAGCAGTACTTC.